A single sample is the source of the 7 T cell receptor beta chains below, sequenced in a study of stem cell transplantation in POMP-related autoinflammatory disease. The method was immunoSEQ multiplex PCR; TCRdb's version includes in-frame clones alone and lacks a portion of them. The table shows approximately 65,000 clones, with roughly 91% occurring only once. This specimen consisted of CD4+ T cells from PBMCs, obtained after stem cell transplantation. The receptors stem from a human patient with POMP-related autoinflammation and immune dysregulation (PRAID). The graft donor may be the source of some T cells.

This chain uses TRBV5-6 with TRBJ2-2; 7 bases map to TRBD2. Germline V CDR1 and CDR2: SGHDT, YYEEEE. Trimming took 3 bases from V and 2 from J; bases not matched to a gene: 16. The CDR3 loop spans 19 amino acids. The CDR3 DNA reads TGTGCCAGCAGCTCTGTATATGCCGGGACTACACTTAACACCGGGGAGCTGTTTTTT. It translates to CASSSVYAGTTLNTGELFF.

This clone is a singleton in its sample. The rearrangement uses TRBV7-3 and TRBJ2-1; 8 bases agree with TRBD1. Germline values: CDR1 SGHTA, CDR2 FQGTGA. V was clipped by 2 bases and J by 4 bases; unmatched bases: 4. The CDR3 extends over 15 amino acids. CDR3 DNA: TGTGCCAGCAGCTTACAGGGGGCTTTTTACAATGAGCAGTTCTTC. This translates into CASSLQGAFYNEQFF.

CDR3 loop: CASSLLRGGANQPQHF. In nucleotides, the CDR3 is TGTGCCAGTAGTCTCCTGAGGGGGGGAGCCAATCAGCCCCAGCATTTT. The rearrangement uses TRBV19 and TRBJ1-5, with D perhaps TRBD1 (6 bases). The V gene lost 5 bases and the J gene lost 3 bases, with 17 bases spanning the gap. Per the germline V gene, CDR1 is LNHDA and CDR2 is SQIVND (reference sequence). The CDR3 contains 16 residues.

The rearrangement uses TRBV3-1 (or the pseudogene TRBV3-2) and TRBJ2-5, with D unclear. The CDR3 contains 14 residues. The germline CDR1 and CDR2 sequences are LGHDT and YNNKEL (reference sequence). Between the trimmed V and J ends, which lost 6 bases and 2 bases, there was a span of 13 bases. The CDR3 protein is CASSTLHGQETQYF. The CDR3 DNA is TGTGCCAGCAGTACCCTACATGGGCAAGAGACCCAGTACTTC.

V gene TRBV6-5 combines with J gene TRBJ1-2; 7 bases align to TRBD1. Germline V gene lookup returns CDR1 MNHEY and CDR2 SVGAGI. J gave up 4 bases and V 6 bases, and 8 bases lay outside the gene matches. This CDR3 is built from 14 residues. CDR3 DNA sequence: TGTGCCAGCAGACTACAGGGGTTGGGCTATGGCTACACCTTC. It translates to CASRLQGLGYGYTF.

This chain connects TRBV15 to TRBJ2-1, with D uncertain. Germline CDR1 LNHNV, CDR2 YYDKDF (reference sequence). The V end lost 4 bases, the J end lost 4 bases, and 8 bases lay between the germline ends. The CDR3 extends over 13 amino acids. The CDR3 nucleotides read TGTGCCACCAGCACCTATATATACAATGAGCAGTTCTTC. Encoded protein: CATSTYIYNEQFF.

The rearrangement links TRBV7-6 to TRBJ2-5; possible D gene TRBD1, 5 bases. CDR1 is SGHVS and CDR2 is FNYEAQ in the germline V gene. Trimming removed 5 bases from V and 1 base from J, with 8 bases in between. The CDR3 spans 13 residues. The CDR3 is CASSQGTQETQYF. CDR3 DNA sequence: TGTGCCAGCAGCCAGGGCACCCAAGAGACCCAGTACTTC.